These 15 T cell receptor beta chains were sequenced from one sample in a study of CD8 T cells in Susac syndrome. With random hexamers, roughly 0.45 to 1 ug RNA was reverse transcribed. Using its own MiXCR run on the immunoSEQ multiplex PCR reads, TCRdb lists one record per CDR3 protein. Of approximately 100,000 distinct CDR3 sequences in the sample, approximately 94% were seen once. The sample comprised CD8+ T cells from PBMCs. These receptors all come from a human donor with Susac syndrome.

This chain joins TRBV4-1 and TRBJ1-1; D not resolved. Germline CDR1 reads MGHRA; CDR2 reads YSYEKL. V shed 1 base and J shed 0 bases, with 12 bases lying between them. The CDR3 is 16 residues long. Here the CDR3 DNA reads TGCGCCAGCAGCCAAGCGGGAGGAGGGATGAACACTGAAGCTTTCTTT. The encoded protein is CASSQAGGGMNTEAFF.

The chain carries TRBV4-1 and TRBJ1-1, with a possible D match to TRBD1 (5 bases). This CDR3 is 12 amino acids long. CDR1 MGHRA and CDR2 YSYEKL come from the germline V gene. Trimming removed 0 bases at V and 10 bases at J, with 9 bases between. CDR3: CASSQDRRGAFF. For the CDR3, the DNA is TGCGCCAGCAGCCAAGATCGTAGGGGAGCTTTCTTT.

This rearrangement joins TRBV15 to TRBJ1-1, with unresolved D. The CDR3 extends over 15 amino acids. The germline gives CDR1 LNHNV, CDR2 YYDKDF (reference sequence). V lost 0 bases, J lost 4 bases, and 12 bases lay in between. CDR3 loop: CATSRDRGLGTEAFF. CDR3 bases: TGTGCCACCAGCAGAGATCGAGGGTTGGGCACTGAAGCTTTCTTT.

The genes are TRBV29-1 and TRBJ1-1, with unresolved D. This CDR3 region has 12 residues. Germline CDR1 reads SQVTM; CDR2 reads ANQGSEA. V shed 6 bases and J shed 2 bases, with 10 bases lying between them. CDR3 sequence reads: CSVRRINTEAFF. The CDR3 DNA is TGCAGCGTGCGACGGATTAACACTGAAGCTTTCTTT.

The chain couples TRBV12-5 to TRBJ2-3, with TRBD2 identical over 7 bases. Unmatched junction bases numbered 8, after V lost 5 bases and J lost 6 bases. Germline lookup yields CDR1 LGHNT and CDR2 FRNRAP. The CDR3 consists of 14 residues. This chain's CDR3 is CASGPDGRRDTQYF. In DNA, the CDR3 is TGTGCTAGTGGTCCGGACGGGAGGCGGGATACGCAGTATTTT.

The chain is built from TRBV3-1 and TRBJ2-7; 9 nucleotides match TRBD1. V was pared by 4 bases and J by 3 bases, with 7 bases of the junction left unmatched. CDR3 length: 15 residues. Germline V gene lookup returns CDR1 LGHDT and CDR2 YNNKEL (reference sequence). CDR3 DNA sequence: TGTGCCAGCAGCCCACCTCGGGACAGGGTCTACGAGCAGTACTTC. This translates into CASSPPRDRVYEQYF.

The V gene is TRBV6-5, the J gene TRBJ1-2; TRBD1 matches 9 bases. V shed 4 bases and J 8 bases; nucleotides not matched to a gene: 5. This CDR3 contains 13 residues. Per germline, CDR1 MNHEY and CDR2 SVGAGI. The CDR3 sequence: CASSFGTGKGYTF. The CDR3 region has the DNA TGTGCCAGCAGTTTCGGGACAGGGAAAGGCTACACCTTC.

This clonotype was seen a few times. The V call is TRBV27, the J call TRBJ2-5, with D unclear. The CDR3 length is 12 residues. The germline V and J ends were trimmed by 4 bases and 5 bases, with 8 bases remaining between them. CDR1 and CDR2 from the germline V gene are MNHEY and SMNVEV (reference sequence). CDR3 nucleotides: TGTGCCAGCAGTTATCCCGGGGAGACCCAGTACTTC. It codes for CASSYPGETQYF.

The J gene is TRBJ1-2, the V gene TRBV7-9, with D tentatively TRBD1 (6 bases). The V gene's germline CDR1 is SEHNR and CDR2 FQNEAQ (reference sequence). Trimming stripped 7 bases from V and 6 bases from J, with 15 bases between. This CDR3 contains 13 residues. The CDR3 sequence is CASNPGGAHGYTF. Here the CDR3 DNA reads TGTGCCAGCAACCCGGGGGGGGCCCATGGCTACACCTTC.

The chain links TRBV12-3 or TRBV12-4 to TRBJ1-2; the D gene is possibly TRBD1 (5 bases). Trimming removed 1 base from V and 3 bases from J, with 9 bases in between. CDR3 size: 14 residues. The CDR3 DNA reads TGTGCCAGCAGTTTAGGCAGGGCGGACTATGGCTACACCTTC. It codes for CASSLGRADYGYTF.

The V and J genes are TRBV5-4 and TRBJ2-5, with TRBD2 matching 8 bases. The V segment lost 1 base and the J segment 1 base; nucleotides outside the gene matches: 3. Per germline, CDR1 SGHNT and CDR2 YYREEE (reference sequence). There are 15 residues in the CDR3. This CDR3 is CASSLWGTSQETQYF. Here the CDR3 DNA reads TGTGCCAGCAGCTTGTGGGGGACTAGCCAAGAGACCCAGTACTTC.

The CDR3 loop reads CASGLVPDEQYF. The CDR3 DNA reads TGTGCTAGTGGTTTGGTACCGGACGAGCAGTACTTC. The rearrangement joins TRBV12-5 to TRBJ2-7; D gene ambiguous. The V gene's germline CDR1 is LGHNT and CDR2 FRNRAP. The V gene lost 0 bases and the J gene lost 5 bases, with 5 bases spanning the gap. This CDR3 comprises 12 residues.

The rearrangement links TRBV20-1 to TRBJ2-5; D may match TRBD1 or TRBD2 (5 bases each). The germline gives CDR1 DFQATT, CDR2 SNEGSKA (reference sequence). The CDR3 spans 16 residues. The V end was cut by 5 bases, the J end by 2 bases, with 21 bases between. CDR3 sequence reads: CSAQPGPPGDQETQYF. The CDR3 DNA reads TGCAGTGCTCAACCGGGACCCCCCGGGGATCAAGAGACCCAGTACTTC.

The rearrangement uses TRBV15 and TRBJ2-2; the D is unclear. Germline CDR1 reads LNHNV; CDR2 reads YYDKDF (reference sequence). With 2 bases removed from V and 6 bases from J, the gap between germline ends came to 7 bases. There are 13 residues in the CDR3. The chain's CDR3 is CATSRSLSGELFF. The CDR3 DNA follows: TGTGCCACCAGCAGATCTCTCTCCGGGGAGCTGTTTTTT.

This clonotype was seen a single time. The CDR3 is CATSREGQGTSPLHF. DNA for the CDR3: TGTGCCACCAGCAGAGAGGGACAGGGGACTTCACCCCTCCACTTT. The chain combines TRBV15 with TRBJ1-6; 10 bases are a match to TRBD1. V shed 0 bases, J shed 9 bases, and the junction held 2 bases outside the gene matches. Germline-derived CDR1 and CDR2 are LNHNV and YYDKDF (reference sequence). This CDR3 comprises 15 residues. The complete variable domain, with remaining parts taken from reference TRBV15 and TRBJ1-6, reads DAMVIQNPRYQVTQFGKPVTLSCSQTLNHNVMYWYQQKSSQAPKLLFHYYDKDFNNEADTPDNFQSRRPNTSFCFLDIRSPGLGDTAMYLCATSREGQGTSPLHFGNGTRLTVT.